The source of this T cell receptor beta chain is a study of CD8 T cells in ankylosing spondylitis. Broader study findings: What seemed typical of ankylosing spondylitis blood was a TCR beta motif built from roughly eight highly homologous variants. Matched ankylosing spondylitis synovial fluid reportedly contained a significantly enriched population of disease-linked clones.

One entry per CDR3 protein, called by TCRdb with MiXCR from the 5' RACE reads. The table records 400,000 to 450,000 distinct CDR3 sequences, 15% to 20% of them present only once. With respect to this clonotype: Its antigen is not identified.

Germline V gene data show CDR1 as SNHLY and CDR2 as FYNNEI. The length of the CDR3 is 14 residues. Trimming removed 6 bases at V and 6 bases at J, with 17 bases between. Sequences were obtained from blood, either unsorted or a sorted T cell fraction (not recorded which). The receptor comes from a male donor with ankylosing spondylitis. This chain links TRBV2 with TRBJ1-2; D perhaps matches TRBD1 (5 bases). CDR3 residues: CASSPGRGLNGYTF. CDR3 sequence (DNA): TGTGCCAGCAGCCCGGGACGGGGTTTGAATGGCTACACCTTC.